This entry lists 19 T cell receptor beta chains sequenced from one sample in a study of control samples from healthy donors and cancer patients. Produced via immunoSEQ multiplex PCR; TCRdb's table is partial and in-frame only. In the table there are about 140,000 clones, around 85% of which are singletons. The material sequenced was blood. The receptor source for this set is a woman under 40 in good health.

This clone appeared a single time. The chain combines TRBV5-1 with TRBJ1-1, with 9 bases that match TRBD1. V trimming: 4 bases; J trimming: 11 bases; junction bases outside the gene matches: 9. This CDR3 has 13 amino acids. Germline V gene lookup returns CDR1 SGHRS and CDR2 YFSETQ. The DNA of the CDR3 is TGCGCCAGCAGCACGGGGACAGGGTTTAATGCTTTCTTT. Its protein is CASSTGTGFNAFF.

The chain carries TRBV5-1 and TRBJ2-3; no definite D call. V was trimmed by 7 bases and J by 1 base, leaving 10 bases between them. CDR3 length: 13 residues. In germline, CDR1 is SGHRS, CDR2 YFSETQ. CDR3 nucleotides: TGCGCCAGCGGGTGGGCCCGCACAGATACGCAGTATTTT. This gives the protein CASGWARTDTQYF.

The chain uses TRBV7-9 and TRBJ1-5, with D perhaps matching TRBD1 (5 bases). The CDR3 has 13 residues. V was shortened by 5 bases and J by 4 bases, with 9 bases between the two germline ends. Germline V gene data show CDR1 as SEHNR and CDR2 as FQNEAQ (reference sequence). In DNA, the CDR3 is TGTGCCAGCAGCCGCGGGACGAATCAGCCCCAGCATTTT. Protein: CASSRGTNQPQHF.

The rearrangement links TRBV9 to TRBJ2-2, with a tentative D call TRBD1 (6 bases). The V gene's germline CDR1 is SGDLS and CDR2 YYNGEE. Trimming shortened V by 3 bases and J by 0 bases, and 21 bases separated the two germline ends. This CDR3 is 19 amino acids long. This CDR3 reads CASSGKGEPGISNTGELFF. CDR3 in DNA: TGTGCCAGCAGCGGTAAGGGGGAACCGGGAATCTCGAACACCGGGGAGCTGTTTTTT.

The genes are TRBV9 and TRBJ2-3; D is ambiguous. Between the trimmed V and J ends, which lost 0 bases and 4 bases, there was a span of 12 bases. This CDR3 spans 15 amino acids. From germline, CDR1 is SGDLS and CDR2 YYNGEE. DNA of the CDR3: TGTGCCAGCAGCGTAGCCGTAGTTGGGGCAGATACGCAGTATTTT. Protein: CASSVAVVGADTQYF.

This clone was recorded only once. V and J are TRBV6-5 and TRBJ1-4, with D uncertain. CDR1 is MNHEY and CDR2 is SVGAGI in the germline V gene. The V and J ends lost 5 bases and 5 bases respectively, with 9 bases between them. The CDR3 is 13 residues long. CDR3: CASSPSGNEKLFF. In DNA form, the CDR3 reads TGTGCCAGCAGTCCATCGGGGAATGAAAAACTGTTTTTT.

V and J are TRBV25-1 and TRBJ2-1, with TRBD2 identical over 8 bases. Germline V lookup: CDR1 MGHDK, CDR2 SYGVNS. V trimming: 1 base; J trimming: 8 bases; junction bases outside the gene matches: 10. There are 16 residues in the CDR3. CDR3 amino acids: CASSEWGGGRLDEQFF. CDR3 nucleotide sequence: TGTGCCAGCAGTGAATGGGGTGGCGGGAGGCTGGATGAGCAGTTCTTC.

The rearrangement links TRBV18 to TRBJ1-2; D might be TRBD1 (5 bases). The V end was cut by 2 bases, the J end by 7 bases, with 14 bases between. CDR3 length equals 14 residues. Germline CDR1 reads KGHSH; CDR2 reads LQKENI. Here the CDR3 reads CASSPGAPRGGYTF. The DNA for the CDR3 is TGTGCCAGCTCACCAGGGGCTCCCCGCGGTGGCTACACCTTC.

The chain combines TRBV9 with TRBJ1-2, with a possible D match to TRBD1 (6 bases). Trimming shortened V by 7 bases and J by 6 bases, and 13 bases separated the two germline ends. Per the germline V gene, CDR1 is SGDLS and CDR2 is YYNGEE. The CDR3 loop spans 12 amino acids. The CDR3 nucleotides read TGTGCCAGCGGGCATGGGGGGCATGGCTACACCTTC. This codes for CASGHGGHGYTF.

This chain uses TRBV19 with TRBJ1-1; weak D call: TRBD1 (6 bases). Germline-derived CDR1 and CDR2 are LNHDA and SQIVND (reference sequence). This CDR3 is built from 13 residues. The V gene lost 4 bases and the J gene lost 0 bases, with 6 bases spanning the gap. The CDR3 DNA follows: TGTGCCAGTAGTAGACAGGTGAACACTGAAGCTTTCTTT. Protein product: CASSRQVNTEAFF.

This chain connects TRBV19 to TRBJ1-1; tentative D call: TRBD1 (6 bases). Trimming took off 0 bases at V and 6 bases at J, with 14 bases between the two ends. Germline V gives CDR1 LNHDA, CDR2 SQIVND (reference sequence). The CDR3 has 15 residues. The CDR3 is CASSIDLTGRAEAFF. Written as DNA, the CDR3 is TGTGCCAGTAGTATAGATCTAACAGGGCGGGCTGAAGCTTTCTTT.

Details on this clone: The junction does not match germline at one end; this may be a read error. The chain employs TRBV2 and TRBJ1-5; possible D gene TRBD1, 6 bases. The CDR3 has 15 amino acids. From germline, CDR1 is SNHLY and CDR2 FYNNEI. CDR3 sequence reads: CASSEGQLSNQPQHF. In nucleotides, the CDR3 is TGTGCCAGCAGCGAAGGACAGCTAAGCAATCAGCCCCAGCATTTT.

This chain joins TRBV19 and TRBJ1-2; 7 bases are shared with TRBD1. Germline V gene data show CDR1 as LNHDA and CDR2 as SQIVND (reference sequence). V shed 9 bases, J shed 2 bases, and the junction held 9 bases outside the gene matches. CDR3 size: 14 residues. The CDR3 spells CASRKTGLNYGYTF. The CDR3 bases are TGTGCCAGCAGGAAGACAGGGTTAAACTATGGCTACACCTTC. Full variable domain (rest looked up from reference TRBV19 and TRBJ1-2): DGGITQSPKYLFRKEGQNVTLSCEQNLNHDAMYWYRQDPGQGLRLIYYSQIVNDFQKGDIAEGYSVSREKKESFPLTVTSAQKNPTAFYLCASRKTGLNYGYTFGSGTRLTVV.

The chain is built from TRBV6-5 and TRBJ2-2, with TRBD1 matching over 9 bases. Trimming cost V 8 bases and J 3 bases; bases outside gene matches: 7. Germline CDR1 and CDR2: MNHEY and SVGAGI. The CDR3 is made up of 15 amino acids. CDR3 residues: CASGGQGGYTGELFF. DNA of the CDR3: TGTGCCAGCGGGGGACAGGGAGGTTACACCGGGGAGCTGTTTTTT.

The CDR3 coding sequence is TGTGCCAGCAGTGAAGCGGGCGGTACCTACGAGCAGTACTTC. This translates into CASSEAGGTYEQYF. The chain employs TRBV2 and TRBJ2-7, with D hard to call. The V gene lost 0 bases and the J gene lost 2 bases, with 8 bases spanning the gap. The CDR3 sequence is 14 residues long. From germline, CDR1 is SNHLY and CDR2 FYNNEI.

V usage is TRBV27 and J usage is TRBJ2-1; TRBD2 might be the D (5 bases). The CDR3 loop spans 15 amino acids. In germline, CDR1 is MNHEY, CDR2 SMNVEV (reference sequence). Trimming stripped 3 bases from V and 3 bases from J, with 12 bases between. The CDR3 coding sequence is TGTGCCAGCAGTTTCGAGCGGCCAAACTACAATGAGCAGTTCTTC. Translating gives CASSFERPNYNEQFF.

The chain employs TRBV6-1 and TRBJ2-7; D unclear. This CDR3 contains 14 residues. Germline loops: CDR1 MNHNS, CDR2 SASEGT. V was clipped by 3 bases and J by 0 bases, with 9 bases between them. The chain's CDR3 is CASSEKGSSYEQYF. The CDR3 bases are TGTGCCAGCAGTGAGAAGGGCAGCTCCTACGAGCAGTACTTC.

J is TRBJ1-5 and V is TRBV7-2; weak D call: TRBD1 (5 bases). CDR3 length: 15 amino acids. V lost 2 bases and J 1 base, leaving 9 bases between the germline ends. CDR1 and CDR2 (germline): SGHTA, FQGNSA. The CDR3 spells CASSLWGGSNQPQHF. The CDR3 DNA reads TGTGCCAGCAGCTTATGGGGGGGGAGCAATCAGCCCCAGCATTTT.

This clone was observed once. This sequence joins TRBV28 and TRBJ2-1; D is possibly TRBD2 (6 bases). CDR1 and CDR2 (germline): MDHEN, SYDVKM. The CDR3 is made up of 15 amino acids. Trimming cost V 3 bases and J 7 bases, with 16 bases left between them. The DNA of the CDR3 is TGTGCCAGCAGTTTGAGCGGGCTGATGGTGAATGAGCAGTTCTTC. Translation gives CASSLSGLMVNEQFF.